This T cell receptor (beta chain) stems from a study of HIV-infected children after antiretroviral therapy interruption. V dropped 4 bases and J dropped 5; count of bases not matched to a gene: 5. The CDR3 is 14 amino acids. In germline, CDR1 is SNHLY, CDR2 FYNNEI. RNA-based 3' RACE libraries used unique molecular identifiers. A single record per CDR3 protein comes from TCRdb applying MiXCR to the 3' RACE reads. Counted here are thousands of distinct CDR3 sequences, approximately 16% occurring once; the ten biggest clones make up approximately 14%. This clonotype came up many times. This sample's treatment: PENTA 11 planned treatment interruption arm or continuous ART arm.

The TCR originated in a pool of human donors with HIV. V is TRBV2 and J is TRBJ1-5; 7 bases agree with TRBD1. The source was CD45RO+ CD8+ T cells from PBMCs, pooled from several time points, collected from a donor given antiretroviral therapy, either interrupted or continuous. Indicated subset: memory CD8+ CD45RO+ CD45RA- T cells. CDR3 nucleotide sequence: TGTGCCAGCAGTGGGGCAGGGGGGTATCAGCCCCAGCATTTT. Translation: CASSGAGGYQPQHF.